This T cell receptor (beta chain) stems from a study of CD8+ T cells in alopecia areata. Study-wide background: At a dose of 5 to 10 mg twice daily, oral tofacitinib was given to treated patients. General observations from the study: Scalp clonality dropped significantly under tofacitinib, as did expanded CD8+ top-100 clones.

Deletions cut 5 bases from V and 4 bases from J, with 15 bases between. The CDR3 covers 14 residues. Germline V gene data show CDR1 as SGHVS and CDR2 as FNYEAQ. Treatment: oral pan-JAK inhibitor, 5-10 mg twice daily. Concerning this clone itself: Its antigen remains unidentified.

RNA, once extracted, was reverse transcribed into cDNA for use as the sequencing template. This table comes from immunoSEQ multiplex PCR, and its TCRdb copy is limited to in-frame clones, with some not included. The sample lists a few hundred thousand clones, around two fifths occurring once. The receptor was derived from a human donor with alopecia areata. The chain carries TRBV7-6 and TRBJ2-7; no reliable D call. Sequenced material: CD4+ T cells sorted from blood, taken at approximately week 30, from a patient treated with tofacitinib. CDR3 bases: TGTGCCAGCAGCAATGCCTACGAACGATACGAGCAGTACTTC. This codes for CASSNAYERYEQYF.